This T cell receptor (beta chain) was sequenced during a study of yellow fever vaccine responses in identical twins. Comments on this clonotype: Its antigen is still unknown.

TCRdb re-called the RT-PCR reads through MiXCR, storing one row per CDR3 protein. The sample lists roughly 23,000 distinct CDR3 sequences, around four fifths occurring once. The CDR3 totals 12 residues. With 2 bases removed from V and 8 bases from J, the gap between germline ends came to 4 bases. Study outcomes and limitations: On the reported evidence, twins' vaccine T cell responses seemed partly convergent and partly personalized.

This TCR was sampled from a woman between 18 and 29 years old who received the yellow fever vaccine. This chain links TRBV12-3 or TRBV12-4 with TRBJ1-6; D is unresolved. The sample in question was T cells from blood (PBMCs), unsorted or a sorted subset (not recorded which), obtained before or after yellow fever vaccination (not recorded which). This CDR3 reads CASSLYDSPLHF. CDR3 coding DNA: TGTGCCAGCAGTTTATATGATTCACCCCTCCACTTT.